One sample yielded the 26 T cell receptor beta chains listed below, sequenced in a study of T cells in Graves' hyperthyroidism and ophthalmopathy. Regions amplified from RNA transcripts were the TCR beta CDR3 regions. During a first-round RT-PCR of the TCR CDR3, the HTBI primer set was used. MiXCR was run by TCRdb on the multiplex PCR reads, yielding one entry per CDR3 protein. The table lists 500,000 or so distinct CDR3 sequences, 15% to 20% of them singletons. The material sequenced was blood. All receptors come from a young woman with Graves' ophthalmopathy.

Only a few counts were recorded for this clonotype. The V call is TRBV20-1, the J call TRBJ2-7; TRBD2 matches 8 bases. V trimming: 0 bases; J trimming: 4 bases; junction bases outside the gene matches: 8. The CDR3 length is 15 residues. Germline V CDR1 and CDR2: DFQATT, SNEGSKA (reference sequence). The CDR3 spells CSARETSGFPYEQYF. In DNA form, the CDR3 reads TGCAGTGCTAGAGAAACTAGCGGCTTTCCATACGAGCAGTACTTC.

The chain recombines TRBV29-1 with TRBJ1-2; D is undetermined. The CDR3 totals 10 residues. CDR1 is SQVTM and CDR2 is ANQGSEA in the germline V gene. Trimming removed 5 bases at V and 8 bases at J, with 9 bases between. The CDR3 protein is CSVLGSGYTF. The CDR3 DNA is TGCAGCGTTTTAGGGAGCGGCTACACCTTC. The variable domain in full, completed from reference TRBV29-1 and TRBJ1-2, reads SAVISQKPSRDICQRGTSLTIQCQVDSQVTMMFWYRQQPGQSLTLIATANQGSEATYESGFVIDKFPISRPNLTFSTLTVSNMSPEDSSIYLCSVLGSGYTFGSGTRLTVV.

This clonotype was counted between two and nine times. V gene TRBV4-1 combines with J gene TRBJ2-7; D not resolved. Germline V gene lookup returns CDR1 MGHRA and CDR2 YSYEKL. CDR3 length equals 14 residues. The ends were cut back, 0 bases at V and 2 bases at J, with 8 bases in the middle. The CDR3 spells CASSQERGAYEQYF. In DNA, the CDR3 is TGCGCCAGCAGCCAAGAACGAGGCGCCTACGAGCAGTACTTC.

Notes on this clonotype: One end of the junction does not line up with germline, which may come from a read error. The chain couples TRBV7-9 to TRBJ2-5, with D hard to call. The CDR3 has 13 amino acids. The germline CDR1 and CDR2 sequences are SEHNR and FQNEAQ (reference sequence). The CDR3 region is CASSLGIRETQYF. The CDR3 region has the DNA TGCGCCAGCAGCCTGGGGATTCGAGAGACCCAGTACTTC.

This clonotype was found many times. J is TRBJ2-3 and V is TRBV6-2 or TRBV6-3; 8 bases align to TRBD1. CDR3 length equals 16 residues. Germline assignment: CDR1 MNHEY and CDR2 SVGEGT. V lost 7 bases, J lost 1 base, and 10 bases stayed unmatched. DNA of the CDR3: TGTGCCAGCACCGACGGGGCAGGGGGCGGCACAGATACGCAGTATTTT. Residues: CASTDGAGGGTDTQYF.

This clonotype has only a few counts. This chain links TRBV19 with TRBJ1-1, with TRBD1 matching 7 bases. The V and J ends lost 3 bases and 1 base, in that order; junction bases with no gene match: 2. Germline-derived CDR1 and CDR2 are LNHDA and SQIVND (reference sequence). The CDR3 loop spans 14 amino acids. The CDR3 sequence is CASSIGQANTEAFF. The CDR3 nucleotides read TGTGCCAGTAGTATCGGACAGGCGAACACTGAAGCTTTCTTT.

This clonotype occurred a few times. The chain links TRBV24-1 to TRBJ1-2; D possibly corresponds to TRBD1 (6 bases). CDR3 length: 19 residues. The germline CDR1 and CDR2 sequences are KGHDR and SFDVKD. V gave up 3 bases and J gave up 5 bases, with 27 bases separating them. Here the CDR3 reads CATSDPPLGGAPHSYGYTF. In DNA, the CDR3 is TGTGCCACCAGTGATCCCCCTTTGGGGGGGGCGCCGCACTCATATGGCTACACCTTC.

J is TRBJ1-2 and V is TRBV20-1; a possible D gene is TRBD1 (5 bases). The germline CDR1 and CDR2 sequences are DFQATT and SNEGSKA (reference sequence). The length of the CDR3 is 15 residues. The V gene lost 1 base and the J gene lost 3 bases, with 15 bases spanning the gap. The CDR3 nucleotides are TGCAGTGCTAGAGCCCTGGACATGCGGGACTATGGCTACACCTTC. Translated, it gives CSARALDMRDYGYTF.

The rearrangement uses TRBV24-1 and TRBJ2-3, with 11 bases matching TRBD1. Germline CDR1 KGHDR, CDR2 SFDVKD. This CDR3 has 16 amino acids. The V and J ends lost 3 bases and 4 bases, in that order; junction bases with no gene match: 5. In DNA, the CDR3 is TGTGCCACCAGTGATCGGACAGGGGGCGGCGCAGATACGCAGTATTTT. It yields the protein CATSDRTGGGADTQYF.

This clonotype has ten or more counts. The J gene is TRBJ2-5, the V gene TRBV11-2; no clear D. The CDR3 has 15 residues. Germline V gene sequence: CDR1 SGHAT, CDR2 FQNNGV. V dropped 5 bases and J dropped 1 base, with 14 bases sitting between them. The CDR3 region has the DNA TGTGCCAGCAGCGCCGGACGGCTGGTCCAAGAGACCCAGTACTTC. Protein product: CASSAGRLVQETQYF.

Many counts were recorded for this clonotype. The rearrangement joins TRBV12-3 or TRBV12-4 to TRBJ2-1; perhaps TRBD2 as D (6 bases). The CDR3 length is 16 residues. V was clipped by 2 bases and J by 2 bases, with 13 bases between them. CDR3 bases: TGTGCCAGCAGTTTATCCGGGAGAGATCCCTACAATGAGCAGTTCTTC. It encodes CASSLSGRDPYNEQFF.

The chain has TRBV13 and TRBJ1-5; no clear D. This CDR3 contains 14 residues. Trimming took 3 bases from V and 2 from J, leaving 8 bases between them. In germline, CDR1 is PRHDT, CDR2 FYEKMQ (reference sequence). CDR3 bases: TGTGCCAGCAGCTTTAAGGCCGGCAATCAGCCCCAGCATTTT. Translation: CASSFKAGNQPQHF.

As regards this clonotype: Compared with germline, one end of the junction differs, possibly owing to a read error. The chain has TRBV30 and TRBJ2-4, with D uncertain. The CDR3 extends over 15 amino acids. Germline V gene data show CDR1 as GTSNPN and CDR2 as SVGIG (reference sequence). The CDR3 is CTWSVWKAGKNIQYF. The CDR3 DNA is TGTACCTGGAGTGTATGGAAGGCCGGCAAAAACATTCAGTACTTC.

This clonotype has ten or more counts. The CDR3 bases are TGTGCCAGCAGTGAGGTGGCAGGGCGCAATCAGCCCCAGCATTTT. Its translation is CASSEVAGRNQPQHF. V gene TRBV2 combines with J gene TRBJ1-5; a possible D gene is TRBD1 (5 bases). The CDR3 runs 15 residues. The ends were cut back, 3 bases at V and 2 bases at J, with 11 bases in the middle. The germline V gene has CDR1 SNHLY and CDR2 FYNNEI.

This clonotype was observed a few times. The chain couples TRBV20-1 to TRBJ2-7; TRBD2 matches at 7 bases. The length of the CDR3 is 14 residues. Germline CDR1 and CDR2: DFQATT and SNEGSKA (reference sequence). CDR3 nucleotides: TGCAGCGTTGAGGGAGGGCTAAGAACCTACGAGCAGTACTTC. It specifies CSVEGGLRTYEQYF.

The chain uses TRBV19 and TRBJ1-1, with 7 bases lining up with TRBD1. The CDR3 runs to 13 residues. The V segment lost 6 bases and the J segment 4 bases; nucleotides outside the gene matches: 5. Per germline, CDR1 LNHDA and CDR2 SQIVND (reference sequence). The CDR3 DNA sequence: TGTGCCAGTAGCACCACAGGGGCCACTGAAGCTTTCTTT. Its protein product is CASSTTGATEAFF.

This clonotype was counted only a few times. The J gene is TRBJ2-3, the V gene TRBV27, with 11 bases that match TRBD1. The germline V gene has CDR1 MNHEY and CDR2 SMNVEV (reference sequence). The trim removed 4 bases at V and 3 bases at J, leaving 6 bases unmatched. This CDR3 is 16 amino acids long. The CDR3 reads CASSSWTGGLTDTQYF. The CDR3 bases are TGTGCCAGCAGTTCGTGGACAGGGGGCTTGACAGATACGCAGTATTTT.

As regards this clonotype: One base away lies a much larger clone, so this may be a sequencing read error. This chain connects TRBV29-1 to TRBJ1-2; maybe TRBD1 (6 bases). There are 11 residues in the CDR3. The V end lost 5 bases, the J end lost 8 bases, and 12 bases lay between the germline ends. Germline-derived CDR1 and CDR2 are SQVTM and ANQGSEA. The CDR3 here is CSVNPGDGYTF. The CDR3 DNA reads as TGCAGCGTTAACCCAGGGGACGGCTACACCTTC.

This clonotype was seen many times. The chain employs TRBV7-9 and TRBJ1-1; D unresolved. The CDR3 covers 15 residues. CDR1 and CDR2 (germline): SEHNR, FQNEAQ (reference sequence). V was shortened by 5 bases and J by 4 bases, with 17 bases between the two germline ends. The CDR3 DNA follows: TGTGCCAGCAGCCGCCTTGGAGGGATCGGCACTGAAGCTTTCTTT. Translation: CASSRLGGIGTEAFF.

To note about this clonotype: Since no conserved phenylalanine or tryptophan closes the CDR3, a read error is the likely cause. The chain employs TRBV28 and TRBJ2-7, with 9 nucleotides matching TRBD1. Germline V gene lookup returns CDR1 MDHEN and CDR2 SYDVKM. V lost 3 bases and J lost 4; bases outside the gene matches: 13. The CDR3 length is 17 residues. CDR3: CASSLIGWTGVLYEQYL. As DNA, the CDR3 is TGTGCCAGCAGTTTGATTGGGTGGACAGGGGTTCTATACGAGCAGTACCTC.

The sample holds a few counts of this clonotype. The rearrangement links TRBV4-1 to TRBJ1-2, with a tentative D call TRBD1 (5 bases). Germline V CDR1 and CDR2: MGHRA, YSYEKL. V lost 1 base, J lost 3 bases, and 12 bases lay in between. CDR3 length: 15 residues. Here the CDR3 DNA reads TGCGCCAGCAGCCAAGTGGCAGGGTCGTACTATGGCTACACCTTC. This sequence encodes CASSQVAGSYYGYTF.

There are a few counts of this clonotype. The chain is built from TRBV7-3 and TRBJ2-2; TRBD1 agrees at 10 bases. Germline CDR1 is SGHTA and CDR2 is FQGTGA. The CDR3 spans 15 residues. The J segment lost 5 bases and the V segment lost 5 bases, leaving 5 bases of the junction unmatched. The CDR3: CASSRGQGRTGELFF. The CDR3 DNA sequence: TGTGCCAGCAGCCGGGGACAGGGGAGGACCGGGGAGCTGTTTTTT.

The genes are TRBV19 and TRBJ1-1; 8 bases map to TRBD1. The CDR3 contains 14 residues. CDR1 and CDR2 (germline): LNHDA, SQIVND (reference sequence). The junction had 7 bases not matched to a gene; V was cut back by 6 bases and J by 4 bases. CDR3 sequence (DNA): TGTGCCAGTAGGGAGGACAGGGTGATCACTGAAGCTTTCTTT. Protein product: CASREDRVITEAFF.

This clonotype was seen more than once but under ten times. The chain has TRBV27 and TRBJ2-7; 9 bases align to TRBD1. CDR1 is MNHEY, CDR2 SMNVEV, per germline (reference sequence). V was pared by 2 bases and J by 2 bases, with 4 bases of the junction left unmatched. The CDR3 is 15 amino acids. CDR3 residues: CASSLTGQGPYEQYF. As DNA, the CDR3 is TGTGCCAGCAGTTTAACGGGACAGGGACCCTACGAGCAGTACTTC.

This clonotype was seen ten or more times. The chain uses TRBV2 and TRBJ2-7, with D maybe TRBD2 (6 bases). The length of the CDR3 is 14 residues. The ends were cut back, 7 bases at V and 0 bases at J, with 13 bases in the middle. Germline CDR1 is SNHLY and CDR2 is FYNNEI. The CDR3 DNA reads TGTGCCAGCAATTTCCGCGGGGCCTCCTACGAGCAGTACTTC. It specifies CASNFRGASYEQYF.

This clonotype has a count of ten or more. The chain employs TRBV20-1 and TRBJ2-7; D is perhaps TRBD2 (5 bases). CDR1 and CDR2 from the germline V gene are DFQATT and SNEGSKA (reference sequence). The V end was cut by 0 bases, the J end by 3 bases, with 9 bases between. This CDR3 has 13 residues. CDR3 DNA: TGCAGTGCTAGAGATGCGACTAACTACGAGCAGTACTTC. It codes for CSARDATNYEQYF.